This TCR beta chain stems from a study of breast tumors, draining lymph nodes, adjacent tissues (dated by TCRdb to the mid-2010s). With respect to the entire study: The study compared TCR beta repertoires across tumor, adjacent nontumor tissue and axillary lymph nodes from breast cancer patients. In human breast cancer, the study set out to assess how tumor, surrounding tissue and draining lymph node repertoires relate to one another and whether T cells might be exchanged between them. Findings and caveats that apply to the study as a whole: The data were considered consistent with the idea that most tumor T cells come from the lymph node and then expand in tumor tissue. Tumor T-cell repertoires showed less diversity than lymph node repertoires and more diversity than nontumor tissue repertoires, and tumor T-cell repertoires showed preferential V and J gene usage. In luminal-like breast cancer, tumor and nontumor tissue repertoires resembled each other significantly more than in basal-like breast cancer. Rather than being directly demonstrated, the conclusion that tumor T cells originate in lymph nodes was presented as consistent with a hypothesis.

TCRdb lists the instrument as Illumina HiSeq 2000. Multiplex PCR amplification was used to build the TCR beta chain libraries. The amplified TCR beta chain products were analyzed by high-throughput sequencing. Through fastp at Q25 and MiXCR, TCRdb rebuilt clones from the public reads, retaining in-frame beta chains. One record per CDR3 amino acid sequence lists the most common genes and DNA. In this sample the table shows roughly 14,000 distinct CDR3 sequences, around three fifths of which occur a single time. The top ten hold 30% of the sample. Worth noting for this clonotype: It has no known antigen specificity. A much bigger clone sits one base away, suggesting this may be a read error.

Reading from cysteine to phenylalanine, the CDR3 counts 16 amino acids. Only the CDR3 DNA is retained, 48 bases long and in frame from the first base. The germline V gene specifies KGHSH as CDR1 and LQKENI as CDR2. Adjacent samples consisted of nontumor breast tissue surrounding the tumor. The chain is made from TRBV18 and TRBJ1-1, with TRBD1 matching 7 junction bases. Sequencing was carried out using tumor-adjacent breast tissue. The sequence came from a female donor with breast cancer. Some clones in this sample may be carry-over from other donors' samples. In nucleotide form, the sequence is TGTGCCGGCTCACCACCATCACAGGGGAGCAACACTGAAGCTTTCTTT. Translated, it reads CAGSPPSQGSNTEAFF. The full variable domain, completed from the reference TRBV18 and TRBJ1-1 proteins outside the CDR3, reads NAGVMQNPRHLVRRRGQEARLRCSPMKGHSHVYWYRQLPEEGLKFMVYLQKENIIDESGMPKERFSAEFPKEGPSILRIQQVVRGDSAAYFCAGSPPSQGSNTEAFFGQGTRLTVV.